A single sample is the source of the 23 T cell receptor beta chains below, sequenced in a study of T cells expressing NK-cell markers. One entry per CDR3 protein, without DNA, is what TCRdb gives after re-calling the 5' RACE reads. This sample lists over 100,000 distinct CDR3 sequences; its ten largest clones have about a fifth. Sequencing was performed on blood T cells: a sorted CD56 or NKG2C T cell subset, CD4+ or CD8+ T cells, or bulk PBMC T cells (not recorded which). The source of these receptors is a woman between 18 and 70 years old in good health.

V and J are TRBV20-1 and TRBJ2-3; the TCRdb D gene call, TRBD1, has no DNA to confirm it. The germline gives CDR1 DFQATT, CDR2 SNEGSKA (reference sequence). The CDR3 is 16 amino acids. CDR3 sequence reads: CSASYPPGQGSDTQYF.

V and J are TRBV3-1 and TRBJ1-2. Germline CDR1 LGHDT, CDR2 YNNKEL (reference sequence). The CDR3 has 13 residues. Here the CDR3 reads CASSQEDGYGYTF.

The chain uses TRBV20-1 and TRBJ1-1; lacking DNA, the TRBD1 call made by TCRdb goes unchecked. The length of the CDR3 is 14 residues. CDR1 and CDR2 from the germline V gene are DFQATT and SNEGSKA (reference sequence). CDR3 loop: CSAAFDRVGTEAFF.

The chain recombines TRBV7-9 with TRBJ1-1; TCRdb calls TRBD1, which cannot be checked without DNA. CDR3 length equals 15 residues. Germline loops: CDR1 SEHNR, CDR2 FQNEAQ (reference sequence). The CDR3 is CASSELTGGDTEAFF.

This rearrangement joins TRBV29-1 to TRBJ2-5; TCRdb calls TRBD2, which cannot be checked without DNA. CDR1 SQVTM and CDR2 ANQGSEA come from the germline V gene. The CDR3 runs to 13 residues. This CDR3 is CSVPGLAGETQYF.

V and J are TRBV6-2 or TRBV6-3 and TRBJ2-3; TCRdb indicates TRBD1, and absent DNA this call remains unverified. The CDR3 extends over 18 amino acids. Germline lookup yields CDR1 MNHEY and CDR2 SVGEGT. The CDR3 protein is CASSYSPRQGPYTDTQYF.

The rearrangement links TRBV7-9 to TRBJ1-2; TCRdb gives TRBD1 as the D gene, but with no DNA this cannot be confirmed. From germline, CDR1 is SEHNR and CDR2 FQNEAQ (reference sequence). The CDR3 is 15 residues long. CDR3 sequence reads: CASSGGQLANYGYTF.

The chain joins TRBV29-1 to TRBJ2-1; TCRdb reports TRBD2, a call that lacks DNA to check it against. In germline, CDR1 is SQVTM, CDR2 ANQGSEA. This CDR3 spans 13 amino acids. This chain's CDR3 is CSVESGGDNEQFF.

This sequence joins TRBV9 and TRBJ2-2; with no DNA, the TCRdb D assignment of TRBD2 cannot be verified. The germline CDR1 and CDR2 sequences are SGDLS and YYNGEE. This CDR3 has 16 amino acids. The CDR3 spells CASSARTSGKAGELFF.

This chain uses TRBV7-9 with TRBJ2-2; the D call of TRBD1 rests on TCRdb alone, since no DNA is present to check it. From germline, CDR1 is SEHNR and CDR2 FQNEAQ (reference sequence). This CDR3 is 13 amino acids long. Here the CDR3 reads CASSLEGIGELFF.

The chain combines TRBV5-1 with TRBJ1-5. The CDR3 runs to 18 residues. CDR1 is SGHRS and CDR2 is YFSETQ in the germline V gene. CDR3 in amino acids: CASGLNRTGTKRQQPQHF.

The chain joins TRBV6-2 or TRBV6-3 to TRBJ2-7. CDR1 and CDR2 from the germline V gene are MNHEY and SVGEGT. There are 11 residues in the CDR3. The CDR3 region is CASILNGEQYF.

The chain recombines TRBV4-2 with TRBJ1-4. The length of the CDR3 is 15 residues. CDR1 and CDR2 (germline): LGHNA, YNFKEQ. The CDR3 spells CASSQEEAGGEKLFF.

This rearrangement joins TRBV10-3 to TRBJ2-3; TCRdb's assignment of TRBD2 cannot be checked, as there is no DNA. The CDR3 consists of 13 residues. Germline values: CDR1 ENHRY, CDR2 SYGVKD. The CDR3 here is CAVGTSSADTQYF.

The chain joins TRBV11-2 to TRBJ1-5. CDR3 length equals 15 residues. Germline values: CDR1 SGHAT, CDR2 FQNNGV. This chain's CDR3 is CASSLEADPNQPQHF.

The V and J genes are TRBV27 and TRBJ2-7; the D gene TCRdb calls, TRBD1, cannot be checked with no DNA. This CDR3 has 14 residues. CDR1 is MNHEY and CDR2 is SMNVEV in the germline V gene (reference sequence). The CDR3 region is CASSGGGASYEQYF.

The chain joins TRBV3-1 to TRBJ2-2; with no DNA, the TCRdb D assignment of TRBD2 cannot be verified. Germline V lookup: CDR1 LGHDT, CDR2 YNNKEL (reference sequence). The CDR3 extends over 15 amino acids. The chain's CDR3 is CATTEFKTSTGELFF.

V gene TRBV28 combines with J gene TRBJ2-5; TCRdb lists TRBD2, though no DNA is available to test this call. The CDR3 is 16 amino acids. CDR1 is MDHEN and CDR2 is SYDVKM in the germline V gene. The CDR3 sequence: CASSLVGLAIKETQYF.

This chain links TRBV28 with TRBJ2-1; TCRdb picks TRBD1, but there is no DNA to check that call. This CDR3 comprises 13 residues. Germline V gene lookup returns CDR1 MDHEN and CDR2 SYDVKM. CDR3 loop: CASSSGSYNEQFF.

V usage is TRBV29-1 and J usage is TRBJ1-2; checking the TCRdb D call of TRBD1 is not possible without DNA. This CDR3 region has 16 residues. The germline V gene encodes CDR1 SQVTM and CDR2 ANQGSEA. CDR3: CSVLDPGDREDYGYTF.

The CDR3 is CASSSRVTYGYTF. The chain joins TRBV27 to TRBJ1-2; checking the TCRdb D call of TRBD1 is not possible without DNA. The germline CDR1 and CDR2 sequences are MNHEY and SMNVEV (reference sequence). The CDR3 consists of 13 residues.

CDR3 amino acids: CASSYSTGAGYNEQFF. The rearrangement joins TRBV6-2 or TRBV6-3 to TRBJ2-1; TCRdb's D call, TRBD1, is unchecked because there is no DNA. The CDR3 is 16 amino acids. Germline CDR1 and CDR2: MNHEY and SVGEGT.

This chain uses TRBV11-2 with TRBJ1-1; the TCRdb D gene call, TRBD1, has no DNA to confirm it. Germline V gives CDR1 SGHAT, CDR2 FQNNGV. CDR3 length: 15 residues. The CDR3 sequence is CASSPLLTGNTEAFF. The full variable domain, with the rest looked up from reference TRBV11-2 and TRBJ1-1, is EAGVAQSPRYKIIEKRQSVAFWCNPISGHATLYWYQQILGQGPKLLIQFQNNGVVDDSQLPKDRFSAERLKGVDSTLKIQPAKLEDSAVYLCASSPLLTGNTEAFFGQGTRLTVV.